This T cell receptor beta chain was sequenced for a study of CD4+ T cells in melanoma. Only in-frame clones appear in the TCRdb table, and some are missing; sequencing was by immunoSEQ multiplex PCR. Here the sample spans 110,000 to 150,000 clones, around 90% being singletons. After removal of 4 bases from V and 6 bases from J, the junction contained 4 bases not matched to a gene. The germline gives CDR1 SGHNT, CDR2 YYREEE (reference sequence). CDR3 length equals 14 residues. The rearrangement uses TRBV5-4 and TRBJ1-6; 7 positions match TRBD1. The origin of this receptor is a human donor with melanoma. The CDR3 coding sequence is TGTGCCAGCAGCAGGGACAGTTTTAATTCACCCCTCCACTTT. This gives the protein CASSRDSFNSPLHF.